This is a list of T cell receptor beta chains from one sample in a study of OX40 agonist ivuxolimab in advanced cancers. The repertoire was sequenced with immunoSEQ multiplex PCR; TCRdb's copy has only in-frame clones and lacks some. The table has 76,000 or so clones, approximately 85% seen once. The sample was CD4+ or CD8+ T cells sorted from blood, taken in a trial of the OX40 agonist ivuxolimab. The receptors shown here come from an adult with an advanced solid tumor such as melanoma, head and neck, liver or kidney cancer. CDR3s leave out the opening cysteine and the closing phenylalanine or tryptophan. A D gene is named only where the DNA matches it firmly.

D gene,V gene,CDR3 protein
TRBD1,TRBV2,ASSDGQGRNTIY
NA,TRBV4-1,ASSQGPGRETQY
NA,TRBV4-1,ASSVRALNTEAF
TRBD1,TRBV30,AWSGGQGSGNTIY
NA,TRBV7-2,ASSWDGSNQPQH
TRBD2,TRBV25-1,ASSGDGGSSYNEQF
TRBD1,TRBV6-5,ASSYARTGDETQY
NA,TRBV6-6,ASSPNGGGYT
TRBD1,TRBV11-1,ASSIDRGNTGELF
TRBD2,TRBV29-1,SVILAGGREQY
NA,TRBV9,ASSVGPGFDQPQH
NA,TRBV6-5,ASRTTTYQETQY
NA,TRBV5-1,AGHLNTAPTDTQY
NA,TRBV27,ASSLKGEAGYT
NA,TRBV30,AWSADPATGFYEQY
NA,TRBV6-4,ASAPGTGANVLT
NA,TRBV20-1,SALLKETQY
NA,TRBV6-1,AAPGRGGGYGYT
NA,TRBV5-1,ASSPSRGEQY
TRBD2,TRBV7-2,ASSFSGGAYEQY
NA,TRBV5-4,ASRDPEYNSPLH
TRBD1,TRBV19,ASFDRGDNYGYT
TRBD1,TRBV7-2,ASSPESYRGDEQY
NA,TRBV5-1,ASSIQGEETQY